The clone carrying this T cell receptor beta chain was detected a few times. This record belongs to a study of cytomegalovirus exposure and HLA in healthy donors. The PCR employed 60 Vbeta primers together with 13 Jbeta primers. The assay was immunoSEQ multiplex PCR, and TCRdb's table has in-frame clones only and misses some. The table records 120,000 or so clones, roughly 82% of them present only once. From germline, CDR1 is MDHEN and CDR2 SYDVKM. The ends were cut back, 7 bases at V and 7 bases at J, with 11 bases in the middle. The CDR3 contains 13 residues. The chain couples TRBV28 to TRBJ1-6; D is unresolved. The origin of this receptor is a male donor in good health and CMV-seropositive. Sequencing was done on a sample of PBMCs. This CDR3 reads CASTEDWNSPLHF. DNA of the CDR3: TGTGCCAGCACCGAGGACTGGAATTCACCCCTCCACTTT.